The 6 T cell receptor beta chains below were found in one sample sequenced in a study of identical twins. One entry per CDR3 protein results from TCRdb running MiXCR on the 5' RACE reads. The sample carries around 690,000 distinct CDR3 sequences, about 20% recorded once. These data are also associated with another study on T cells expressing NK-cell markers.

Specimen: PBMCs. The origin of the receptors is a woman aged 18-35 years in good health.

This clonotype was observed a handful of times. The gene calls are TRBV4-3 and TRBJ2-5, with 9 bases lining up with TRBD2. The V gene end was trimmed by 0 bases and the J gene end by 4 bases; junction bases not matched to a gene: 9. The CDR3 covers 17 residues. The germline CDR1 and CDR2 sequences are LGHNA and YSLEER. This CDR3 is CASSQEWLAGMGETQYF. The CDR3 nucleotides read TGCGCCAGCAGCCAAGAGTGGCTAGCGGGAATGGGAGAGACCCAGTACTTC.

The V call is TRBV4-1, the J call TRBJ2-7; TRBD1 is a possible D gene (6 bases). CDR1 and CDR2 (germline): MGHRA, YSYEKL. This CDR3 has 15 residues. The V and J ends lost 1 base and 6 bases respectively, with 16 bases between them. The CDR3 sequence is CASSQVGTGKSEQYF. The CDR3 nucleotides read TGCGCCAGCAGCCAAGTAGGTACAGGGAAGAGCGAGCAGTACTTC.

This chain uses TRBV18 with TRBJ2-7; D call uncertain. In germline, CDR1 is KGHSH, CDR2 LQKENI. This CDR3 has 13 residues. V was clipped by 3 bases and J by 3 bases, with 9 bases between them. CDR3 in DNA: TGTGCCAGCTCACCTCAGGACGGCTACGAGCAGTACTTC. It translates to CASSPQDGYEQYF.

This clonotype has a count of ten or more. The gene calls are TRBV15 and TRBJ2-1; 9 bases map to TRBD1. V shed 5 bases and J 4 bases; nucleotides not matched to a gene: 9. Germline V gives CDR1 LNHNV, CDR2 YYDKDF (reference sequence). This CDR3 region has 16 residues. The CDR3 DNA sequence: TGTGCCACCAGCCCCGACGCGACAGGGGGGTACAATGAGCAGTTCTTC. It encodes CATSPDATGGYNEQFF. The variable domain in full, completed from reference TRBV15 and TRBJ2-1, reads DAMVIQNPRYQVTQFGKPVTLSCSQTLNHNVMYWYQQKSSQAPKLLFHYYDKDFNNEADTPDNFQSRRPNTSFCFLDIRSPGLGDTAMYLCATSPDATGGYNEQFFGPGTRLTVL.

CDR3 bases: TGCAGCGTTGGGCCAGGGGAAAACATTCAGTACTTC. Its translation: CSVGPGENIQYF. This chain joins TRBV29-1 and TRBJ2-4, with D perhaps TRBD1 (6 bases). Trimming took off 4 bases at V and 5 bases at J, with 9 bases between the two ends. This CDR3 region has 12 residues. Per germline, CDR1 SQVTM and CDR2 ANQGSEA.

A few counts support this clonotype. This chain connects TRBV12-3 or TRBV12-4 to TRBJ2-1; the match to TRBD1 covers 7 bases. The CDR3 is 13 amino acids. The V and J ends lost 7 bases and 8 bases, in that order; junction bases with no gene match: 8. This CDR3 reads CASNRQGRDEQFF. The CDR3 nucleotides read TGTGCCAGCAATCGACAGGGTAGGGATGAGCAGTTCTTC.